This TCR beta chain originates from a study of OX40 agonist ivuxolimab in advanced cancers. Overall study: Given to patients was ivuxolimab, an agonistic anti-OX40 (CD134) antibody. The study enrolled dose-escalation patients with hepatocellular carcinoma, melanoma, renal cell or head and neck cancer.

Assay: immunoSEQ multiplex PCR; the TCRdb copy retains only in-frame clones and omits some. The sample lists roughly 86,000 clones, 92% seen once, with 0.9% to 1.2% in the top ten. Points on this clone: Its antigen is unknown.

Notes on the study in general: Relatively little clonal expansion, among the lowest observed, appeared in partial responders at 0.1-3.0 mg/kg.

The CDR3 runs to 20 residues. CDR1 is SQVTM and CDR2 is ANQGSEA in the germline V gene. V was clipped by 5 bases and J by 4 bases; unmatched bases: 24. The sample consisted of CD4+ or CD8+ T cells sorted from blood, taken in a trial of the OX40 agonist ivuxolimab. The chain carries TRBV29-1 and TRBJ2-7; TRBD2 matches 12 bases. This sequence originates from an adult with an advanced solid tumor such as melanoma, head and neck, liver or kidney cancer. The CDR3 protein is CSVSLLAPVGLAGKKYEQYF. The CDR3 region has the DNA TGCAGCGTTTCCCTACTGGCCCCCGTCGGACTAGCGGGAAAAAAGTACGAGCAGTACTTC.